One and the same sample provided the 2 T cell receptor beta chains below, sequenced in a study of cytomegalovirus exposure and HLA in healthy donors (TCRdb year 2017). The library was generated by the immunoSEQ multiplex PCR assay. The multiplex PCR relied on a mix of 60 forward primers for TCR Vbeta segments and 13 reverse primers for TCR Jbeta segments. TCRdb took this table from immuneACCESS and kept in-frame rearrangements with V and J called. Such tables lack part of the clones; where checked against another copy, unresolved V genes explain under half of the gap, and the rest is unexplained. The sample data list roughly 160,000 clones, and approximately 80% of these were observed just once. The ten largest clones take up 1.5% to 2% of the sample. The sequencing sample was made of PBMCs. The receptors originated from a woman aged 25 to 39 in good health and CMV-seronegative.

The chain has TRBV13 and TRBJ2-7; 9 bases match TRBD1. Germline V gene data show CDR1 as PRHDT and CDR2 as FYEKMQ (reference sequence). This CDR3 contains 17 residues. V lost 2 bases, J lost 4 bases, and 12 bases stayed unmatched. For the CDR3, the DNA is TGTGCCAGCAGCTTACAAGTCCACAGGGGGCATGGATACGAGCAGTACTTC. Translation gives CASSLQVHRGHGYEQYF.

The chain employs TRBV2 and TRBJ2-7, with 7 bases aligning to TRBD2. Germline CDR1 SNHLY, CDR2 FYNNEI. With V trimmed by 0 bases and J by 3 bases, 5 bases remained unmatched. This CDR3 has 15 residues. This CDR3 reads CASSEALREIYEQYF. In nucleotides, the CDR3 is TGTGCCAGCAGTGAAGCGCTGCGGGAGATCTACGAGCAGTACTTC.